A selection of T cell receptor beta chains follows, all from one sample in a study of T cell responses to AZD1222 COVID-19 vaccine. Assay used: immunoSEQ multiplex PCR; TCRdb lists only in-frame clones, some missing. Of about 78,000 clones in the sample, roughly four fifths are singletons; the top ten hold about 3.1%. Sample: peripheral blood, taken on day 0 of AZD1222 vaccination. The receptors here all came from an adult in good health. Both conserved end residues are part of each CDR3. D genes are given only for firm matches. Not every row has a clone size; where given, it reads once, few, many or a size class.

clone_size	v_call	j_call	d_call	cdr3_nt	cdr3_aa
-	TRBV18	TRBJ1-3	-	TGTGCCAGCTCTCCGGGGGGCTCTGGAAACACCATATATTTT	CASSPGGSGNTIYF
-	TRBV5-1	TRBJ1-1	-	TGCGCCAGCAGCTTGGGAGGGGTAGGGGCTGAAGCTTTCTTT	CASSLGGVGAEAFF
-	TRBV11-2	TRBJ2-2	-	TGTGCCAGCAGCCCGCCCGAGGTGGGGTCGAACACCGGGGAGCTGTTTTTT	CASSPPEVGSNTGELFF
-	TRBV7-9	TRBJ1-2	TRBD1	TGTGCCAGCAGCCATTCGACAGGGGGCTACACCTTC	CASSHSTGGYTF
-	TRBV5-1	TRBJ1-2	-	TGCGCCAGCAGCTTGGCCGGGGGTTCGGGTGGCTACACCTTC	CASSLAGGSGGYTF
-	TRBV5-1	TRBJ1-2	-	TGCGCCAGCAGCTTGGAAACGGCTAACTATGGCTACACCTTC	CASSLETANYGYTF
few	TRBV7-2	TRBJ1-2	TRBD1	TGTGCCAGCAGCACCCGGGACAGGGGTGGCTACACCTTC	CASSTRDRGGYTF
-	TRBV2	TRBJ1-5	-	TGTGCCAGCAGTGCCTATAGCAATCAGCCCCAGCATTTT	CASSAYSNQPQHF
-	TRBV5-6	TRBJ1-2	-	TGTGCCAGCAGCTCGGTATTGGATGGCTACACCTTC	CASSSVLDGYTF
once	TRBV10-3	TRBJ2-1	TRBD2	TGTGCCATCAGTGGGGGGGGTGGGTACAATGAGCAGTTCTTC	CAISGGGGYNEQFF
-	TRBV7-9	TRBJ1-1	TRBD1	TGTGCCAGCAGCTTACAGGGGGCGAACACTGAAGCTTTCTTT	CASSLQGANTEAFF
once	TRBV2	TRBJ2-1	TRBD2	TGTGCCAGCAGCGCCCCCAGCGGGAGTATAGTCGGAGCATCCTACAATGAGCAGTTCTTC	CASSAPSGSIVGASYNEQFF
-	TRBV7-2	TRBJ1-5	TRBD1	TGTGCCAGCAGCACGGGACAGGGAGTCACTCAGCCCCAGCATTTT	CASSTGQGVTQPQHF
once	TRBV3-1/TRBV3-2	TRBJ2-2	-	TGTGCCAGCAGCCAAGATGCGGTGGGGATTAGTACCGGGGAGCTGTTTTTT	CASSQDAVGISTGELFF
-	TRBV19	TRBJ2-7	-	TGTGCCAGTAGTATAGCCCTGACAGGGAGGATCCCCTACGAGCAGTACTTC	CASSIALTGRIPYEQYF
few	TRBV7-9	TRBJ2-3	-	TGTGCCAGCAGCAGCCCGTTTAGCACAGATACGCAGTATTTT	CASSSPFSTDTQYF
-	TRBV10-1	TRBJ1-1	-	TGCGCCAGCAGTGTGGGACAAAACACTGAAGCTTTCTTT	CASSVGQNTEAFF
-	TRBV9	TRBJ2-3	-	TGTGCCAGCAGCGTAGCTGCAGATACGCAGTATTTT	CASSVAADTQYF
-	TRBV7-2	TRBJ1-4	-	TGTGCCAGCAGCTTAGAGTATAATGAAAAACTGTTTTTT	CASSLEYNEKLFF
-	TRBV11-2	TRBJ2-7	-	TGTGCCAGCAGCCCCGTGGGGCGCCGTTCAGATTACGAGCAGTACTTC	CASSPVGRRSDYEQYF
-	TRBV15	TRBJ2-7	-	TGTGCCACCAGCAGAGTGGGGGGGGCGAGCTCCTACGAGCAGTACTTC	CATSRVGGASSYEQYF
-	TRBV4-2	TRBJ2-3	TRBD2	TGTGCCAGCAGCCAAGATGCCGGGACTAGCGGGGGGTGGGCAGATACGCAGTATTTT	CASSQDAGTSGGWADTQYF
few	TRBV19	TRBJ2-1	TRBD2	TGTGCCAGTACCCCTACTAGCGGGGGCTACAATGAGCAGTTCTTC	CASTPTSGGYNEQFF
-	TRBV9	TRBJ2-7	-	TGTGCCAGCAGCCCCTACGAGCAGTACTTC	CASSPYEQYF
-	TRBV4-3	TRBJ2-3	-	TGCGCCAGCAGCCAAGATTCTACAGGTACAGATACGCAGTATTTT	CASSQDSTGTDTQYF
-	TRBV19	TRBJ1-1	-	TGTGCCAGTAGTAGATCGGCGACGACTGAAGCTTTCTTT	CASSRSATTEAFF
-	TRBV19	TRBJ1-1	-	TGTGCCAGTAGAACCACAGTGAACACTGAAGCTTTCTTT	CASRTTVNTEAFF
-	TRBV5-4	TRBJ2-7	TRBD2	TGTGCCAGCAGCTCCAGTGGGCGGGGGACGTCCTACGAGCAGTACTTC	CASSSSGRGTSYEQYF
-	TRBV7-9	TRBJ1-2	TRBD1	TGTGCCAGCTCAAAACCCGGGACAGGAGTAGCCTACACCTTC	CASSKPGTGVAYTF
-	TRBV5-1	TRBJ1-1	-	TGCGCCAGCAGCTCTCAGTCGGGGACGGGTGCGTCGAGGACTGAAGCTTTCTTT	CASSSQSGTGASRTEAFF
once	TRBV4-2	TRBJ2-2	-	TGTGCCAGCAGCCAAGAACCCCGATTGGAGGCCGGGGAGCTGTTTTTT	CASSQEPRLEAGELFF
-	TRBV12-3/TRBV12-4	TRBJ1-6	-	TGTGCCAGCAGCCACCAGCCTGATTCACCCCTCCACTTT	CASSHQPDSPLHF
-	TRBV7-2	TRBJ1-2	-	TGTGCCAGCAGCACAACCCCACCGACAGTACGGGATGGCTACACCTTC	CASSTTPPTVRDGYTF
-	TRBV3-1/TRBV3-2	TRBJ2-3	-	TGTGCCAGCAGCCAAGGGGTTGCGTTGTTTTCGGGTTCTACGCAGTATTTT	CASSQGVALFSGSTQYF
-	TRBV7-9	TRBJ2-5	TRBD2	TGTGCCAGCAGTTTGCAAGCGGGGGCGGAAGAGACCCAGTACTTC	CASSLQAGAEETQYF
-	TRBV12-3/TRBV12-4	TRBJ1-1	-	TGTGCCAGCAGTCAGCAGGTTGAAGCTTTCTTT	CASSQQVEAFF
-	TRBV5-6	TRBJ2-3	-	TGTGCCAGCAGCTTGGGGGACTTCGGCTTTTCCGGAGCAGATACGCAGTATTTT	CASSLGDFGFSGADTQYF
once	TRBV5-1	TRBJ1-1	-	TGCGCCACCAGTCCTCATGGGGGGAACACTGAAGCTTTCTTT	CATSPHGGNTEAFF
-	TRBV9	TRBJ1-3	-	TGTGCCAGCAGCGTAGCGACGGAATTTGGAAACACCATATATTTT	CASSVATEFGNTIYF
-	TRBV6-2/TRBV6-3	TRBJ1-2	-	TGTGCCAGCAGTTACCTCGACATTGCTAACTATGGCTACACCTTC	CASSYLDIANYGYTF
-	TRBV6-6	TRBJ2-3	-	TGTGCCAGCAGTACTAGTGAAACTAGCACAGATACGCAGTATTTT	CASSTSETSTDTQYF
few	TRBV2	TRBJ2-3	-	TGTGCCAGCAGTGAAGGCAGTTGGGGGGCCGATACGCAGTATTTT	CASSEGSWGADTQYF
-	TRBV27	TRBJ2-2	TRBD2	TGTGCCCGGGGAGGGGGCGGGAGGGTTAACACCGGGGAGCTGTTTTTT	CARGGGGRVNTGELFF
-	TRBV30	TRBJ2-5	-	TGTGCCTGGACAACAGGGGACTTCCAAGAGACCCAGTACTTC	CAWTTGDFQETQYF
-	TRBV10-1	TRBJ2-1	-	TGCGCCAGCAGTGAGTCGACTGGTAGCTCCTACAATGAGCAGTTCTTC	CASSESTGSSYNEQFF
once	TRBV3-1/TRBV3-2	TRBJ1-2	TRBD1	TGTGCCAGCAGCCCGGGGACAGGGGAACGTGGCTACACCTTC	CASSPGTGERGYTF